This T cell receptor (beta chain) is from a study of response to subunit inactivated influenza vaccine. Overall study findings and caveats: Only a handful of new T cells, the authors suggested, are recruited with each seasonal influenza vaccination.

Turning to this clonotype: Its target is unknown.

This CDR3 comprises 16 residues. TCRdb passed the RT-PCR reads through MiXCR, listing each CDR3 protein once. Among approximately 700,000 distinct CDR3 sequences listed, around a sixth were seen once. This clonotype was obtained from a man in his fifties or sixties who received an inactivated influenza vaccine. This chain connects TRBV21-1 to TRBJ2-5; the table names TRBD1, a call not compared with the DNA. TRBV21-1 is an annotated pseudogene. Sequencing was performed on PBMCs from blood, taken 11 to 12 days after vaccination. The CDR3 reads CASSKAAPGYQETQYF. CDR3 in DNA: TGTGCCAGCAGCAAAGCGGCCCCAGGGTACCAAGAGACCCAGTACTTC.